The present entry profiles one TCR beta chain with its context. The junction departs from the called germline gene at one end, perhaps through a read error. This entry belongs to a study of T cell responses to AZD1222 COVID-19 vaccine. This CDR3 has 16 residues. CDR1 is SSHAT and CDR2 is FNYEAQ in the germline V gene (reference sequence). Repertoires were generated with immunoSEQ multiplex PCR, while TCRdb's copy carries only in-frame clones and drops some. This sample has about 160,000 clones, with about 92% found just once. The sequenced sample was peripheral blood, obtained on day 0 of MenACWY control vaccination. The TCR sequence derives from an adult in good health. The V gene is TRBV7-7, the J gene TRBJ2-1; 7 nucleotides agree with TRBD2. CDR3 coding DNA: TGTGCTAGCAGCTTAGGGGTTAGCGGGTCCCGAAATGAGCAGTTCTTC. Its protein product is CASSLGVSGSRNEQFF.